Included here is one T cell receptor beta chain sequence, with context. The table lists this clonotype with many counts. What this receptor recognizes is not known. No qualities accompany the bases; no much larger clone lies one base away. The sample is drawn from a study of T cells after yellow fever vaccination (dated 2019 in TCRdb). For context, the study as a whole: Libraries from fractions with low cell numbers were prepared with the SMART-Seq v4 Ultra Low Input RNA kit. To follow T-cell clones before and after both primary and booster YFV17D yellow fever vaccination, bulk TCR alpha and beta repertoires underwent longitudinal sequencing. Two healthy male donors, one aged 18 to 30 and one aged 30 to 40 years, made up the cohort. Bulk PBMC replicates and cell subsets were isolated from blood drawn at multiple timepoints before and after both primary and secondary immunization.

Reads for this sample came from an Illumina NovaSeq 6000. TCR cDNA was synthesized by 5'RACE template switching, through which a universal primer site and unique molecular identifiers were introduced. Priming for cDNA synthesis came from both the TCR alpha and TCR beta constant segments. Two PCR steps were used to amplify libraries, with sample barcodes and sequencing adapters being added in the second step. Sequencing of libraries was done on Illumina HiSeq 2500 (2x100 bp) or NovaSeq (2x150 bp). Regarding the original processing steps: Demultiplexing of reads and collapsing into UMI consensus sequences were performed with MIGEC, and V(D)J alignment was carried out with MiXCR. Using edgeR on replicate PBMC samples, clonotypes were called vaccine-responding if FDR was below 0.01 and the log2 fold change was above 5 up to day 15. Each bulk clonotype received a CD4 or CD8 identity based on whether the sequenced CD4 or CD8 repertoire contained that clonotype at higher abundance. The public reads were quality trimmed at Q25 with fastp and then assembled into clones with MiXCR by TCRdb, keeping productive beta chains. Each CDR3 protein gets just one entry, which takes the most common genes and DNA from the rows behind it. The V and J calls follow TCRdb's processing rather than the paper's. The sample table contains about 340,000 distinct CDR3 sequences; only one count was recorded for approximately 4% of them. Of the sample, 24% falls within the top ten clones.

Counted from cysteine to phenylalanine, this CDR3 has 14 amino acids. Just the 42-base CDR3 DNA is kept, in frame starting at base 1. The germline V gene (reference sequence) yields SEHNR for CDR1 and FQNEAQ for CDR2. Deletion took 1 base off V and 1 base off J, with a span of 7 bases between the germline ends. What the work shows at the level of the full study, not this receptor alone: The secondary T-cell response was weaker than the primary response but faster, peaking on day 5 instead of day 15. A small share of clonotypes occurred in both CD4 and CD8 compartments, likely arising from convergent recombination. Because the study included only a couple of donors, the extent to which the findings can be generalized is limited. After the booster, most of the clones that had expanded following primary vaccination were detected again (approximately 95% of CD4 and around 88% of CD8), which suggests that memory was broadly maintained. Because abundant contaminating clonotypes from the bulk population could be contained in FACS-sorted repertoires, computational filtering was required.

The treatment or condition tag for this specimen amounts to: live attenuated yellow fever vaccine strain. At each blood-draw timepoint, two biological replicates of bulk PBMCs were obtained. A standard Ficoll-Paque protocol was used to isolate PBMCs from peripheral blood. RNA was extracted with TriZol from bulk PBMCs, CD4 and CD8 fractions, and dextramer-positive and dextramer-negative fractions. Recombination connected TRBV7-9 to TRBJ2-5, with no reliable assignment of the D segment. The clonotype comes from a man in his late teens or twenties who received the YFV17D yellow fever vaccine. The sequenced sample was PBMCs, obtained 5 days after the yellow fever booster vaccination. The CDR3 sequence is CASSLVTGQETQYF. The nucleotides are TGTGCCAGCAGCTTAGTAACGGGCCAAGAGACCCAGTACTTC.